These 4 T cell receptor beta chains share one sample of origin, sequenced in a study of blood T cell repertoires in COVID-19. Sequenced by immunoSEQ multiplex PCR; TCRdb stores in-frame clones only, minus some. The table includes over 90,000 clones, over 75% detected once. The sequenced sample was peripheral blood. These receptors were obtained from a man between 60 and 75 years old with acute or convalescent COVID-19.

The rearrangement links TRBV20-1 to TRBJ2-7, with D unresolved. V lost 3 bases to trimming and J lost 0 bases, with 6 bases between them. This CDR3 has 12 residues. Germline CDR1 is DFQATT and CDR2 is SNEGSKA (reference sequence). In DNA form, the CDR3 reads TGCAGTGCTAGTCTTAGCTCCTACGAGCAGTACTTC. Translated, it gives CSASLSSYEQYF.

This clone was counted only a few times. V gene TRBV5-6 combines with J gene TRBJ2-3; the D is unclear. This CDR3 contains 13 residues. Trimming left V 4 bases short and J 0 bases short, with 6 bases between. The V gene's germline CDR1 is SGHDT and CDR2 YYEEEE. For the CDR3, the DNA is TGTGCCAGCAGCGTTACTAGCACAGATACGCAGTATTTT. Amino acid sequence: CASSVTSTDTQYF.

J is TRBJ1-6 and V is TRBV28; 9 nucleotides align to TRBD1. CDR1 is MDHEN and CDR2 is SYDVKM in the germline V gene. V lost 3 bases and J lost 9; bases outside the gene matches: 6. This CDR3 has 15 residues. CDR3 sequence reads: CASSFLQGASSPLHF. Here the CDR3 DNA reads TGTGCCAGCAGTTTCCTACAGGGGGCTAGTTCACCCCTCCACTTT.

The CDR3 DNA reads TGCAGCGCCACCGGACTGGAGGAGACCCAGTACTTC. Encoded protein: CSATGLEETQYF. The chain combines TRBV29-1 with TRBJ2-5; TRBD2 might be the D (5 bases). Germline V gene lookup returns CDR1 SQVTM and CDR2 ANQGSEA. The CDR3 contains 12 residues. Deletions cut 7 bases from V and 5 bases from J, with 14 bases between.